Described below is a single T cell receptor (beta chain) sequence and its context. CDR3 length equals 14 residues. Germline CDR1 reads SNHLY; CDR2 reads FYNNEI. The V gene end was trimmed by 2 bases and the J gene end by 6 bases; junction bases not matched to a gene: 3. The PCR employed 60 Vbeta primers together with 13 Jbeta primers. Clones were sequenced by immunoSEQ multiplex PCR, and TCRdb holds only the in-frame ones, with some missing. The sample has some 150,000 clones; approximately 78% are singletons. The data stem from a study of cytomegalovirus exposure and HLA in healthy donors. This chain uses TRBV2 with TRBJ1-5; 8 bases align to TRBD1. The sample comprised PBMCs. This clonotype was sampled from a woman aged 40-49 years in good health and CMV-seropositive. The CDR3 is CASSEWTGTQPQHF. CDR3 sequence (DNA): TGTGCCAGCAGTGAATGGACAGGGACTCAGCCCCAGCATTTT. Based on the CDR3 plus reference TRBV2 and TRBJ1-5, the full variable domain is EPEVTQTPSHQVTQMGQEVILRCVPISNHLYFYWYRQILGQKVEFLVSFYNNEISEKSEIFDDQFSVERPDGSNFTLKIRSTKLEDSAMYFCASSEWTGTQPQHFGDGTRLSIL.